These 30 T cell receptor beta chains originate from one sample sequenced in a study of post-analysis software for immune sequencing data. General observations from the study: When patients were compared with controls, a handful of TRBV segments were more frequent, TRBV5-6, TRBV5-1 and TRBV20-1 among them.

Unique molecular identifiers tagged the TCR beta cDNA libraries. TCRdb reprocessed the PCR reads with MiXCR, giving one entry per CDR3 protein. The table has more than 500,000 distinct CDR3 sequences, approximately 34% seen once; the top ten hold approximately 6%. Their recognized antigens are unknown. Sample: blood. These receptors were taken from a girl aged 2-17 years with multiple sclerosis.

This clonotype was recorded a few times. The genes are TRBV2 and TRBJ2-5, with 10 nucleotides matching TRBD2. V lost 6 bases and J lost 4; bases outside the gene matches: 5. Per the germline V gene, CDR1 is SNHLY and CDR2 is FYNNEI. The CDR3 has 14 amino acids. As DNA, the CDR3 is TGTGCCAGCAGCACCGGGACTAGCGTAGAGACCCAGTACTTC. Its protein product is CASSTGTSVETQYF.

The rearrangement links TRBV6-1 to TRBJ2-7; D unresolved. V lost 6 bases to trimming and J lost 6 bases, with 15 bases between them. This CDR3 spans 13 amino acids. Per the germline V gene, CDR1 is MNHNS and CDR2 is SASEGT. CDR3 in DNA: TGTGCCAGCAGGAAGTGGGAAGGGATCGAGCAGTACTTC. The encoded protein is CASRKWEGIEQYF.

This clonotype was seen more than once but under ten times. The chain has TRBV6-4 and TRBJ2-3; D remains unclear. The CDR3 contains 13 residues. V was shortened by 3 bases and J by 2 bases, with 6 bases between the two germline ends. Germline assignment: CDR1 MRHNA and CDR2 SNTAGT. The CDR3: CASSEVFTDTQYF. In nucleotides, the CDR3 is TGTGCCAGCAGTGAGGTCTTCACAGATACGCAGTATTTT.

Many counts were recorded for this clonotype. The gene calls are TRBV7-2 and TRBJ1-2; maybe TRBD1 (5 bases). Trimming removed 3 bases from V and 8 bases from J, with 16 bases in between. Germline V CDR1 and CDR2: SGHTA, FQGNSA. CDR3 length equals 14 residues. CDR3 in amino acids: CASSLVGQGYGYTF. In DNA, the CDR3 is TGTGCCAGCAGCTTGGTTGGGCAGGGATACGGCTACACCTTC.

This clonotype has only a few counts. The chain is built from TRBV5-1 and TRBJ1-1; TRBD1 might be the D (6 bases). Germline V lookup: CDR1 SGHRS, CDR2 YFSETQ. The CDR3 length is 13 residues. Trimming removed 1 base at V and 6 bases at J, with 10 bases between. CDR3 region: CASSLKGGAEAFF. DNA for the CDR3: TGCGCCAGCAGCTTGAAGGGGGGCGCTGAAGCTTTCTTT. Together with reference TRBV5-1 and TRBJ1-1, the CDR3 gives the full variable domain: KAGVTQTPRYLIKTRGQQVTLSCSPISGHRSVSWYQQTPGQGLQFLFEYFSETQRNKGNFPGRFSGRQFSNSRSEMNVSTLELGDSALYLCASSLKGGAEAFFGQGTRLTVV.

This clonotype has only a few counts. The chain couples TRBV11-2 to TRBJ2-7; 8 bases match TRBD1. This CDR3 contains 19 residues. The germline CDR1 and CDR2 sequences are SGHAT and FQNNGV. V was pared by 5 bases and J by 7 bases, with 25 bases of the junction left unmatched. The CDR3 nucleotides are TGTGCCAGCAGCGTCCATTACGGAGACAGGGGTCGATATCTGGGGGAGCAGTACTTC. This sequence encodes CASSVHYGDRGRYLGEQYF. Looking up the rest from reference TRBV11-2 and TRBJ2-7 gives the full variable domain: EAGVAQSPRYKIIEKRQSVAFWCNPISGHATLYWYQQILGQGPKLLIQFQNNGVVDDSQLPKDRFSAERLKGVDSTLKIQPAKLEDSAVYLCASSVHYGDRGRYLGEQYFGPGTRLTVT.

A few counts support this clonotype. This chain links TRBV5-1 with TRBJ2-7, with D unresolved. The better agreement between TRBJ2-5 and the DNA end casts doubt on the J call. CDR3 length: 15 amino acids. Germline loops: CDR1 SGHRS, CDR2 YFSETQ. The CDR3 is CASRPAPQAVETQYF. The DNA for the CDR3 is TGCGCCAGCAGACCGGCGCCCCAAGCAGTGGAGACCCAGTACTTC.

This clonotype has more than one count but fewer than ten. The chain links TRBV20-1 to TRBJ1-6, with D possibly matching TRBD1 (6 bases). CDR1 is DFQATT, CDR2 SNEGSKA, per germline (reference sequence). Trimming stripped 6 bases from V and 8 bases from J, with 17 bases between. The CDR3 totals 14 residues. CDR3 nucleotide sequence: TGCAGTGCCCTAGGGGGGCCAACCGATTCACCCCTCCACTTT. Its translation is CSALGGPTDSPLHF.

This clonotype appeared many times. This chain connects TRBV2 to TRBJ2-7; 10 bases map to TRBD1. This CDR3 is 15 amino acids long. The V gene's germline CDR1 is SNHLY and CDR2 FYNNEI. Losses at the gene ends were 6 bases for V and 2 bases for J; bases not matched to a gene: 7. Here the CDR3 reads CASSRGTGVPYEQYF. Here the CDR3 DNA reads TGTGCCAGCAGCAGAGGGACAGGGGTTCCCTACGAGCAGTACTTC.

The rearrangement joins TRBV7-2 to TRBJ2-5; D may be TRBD2 (6 bases). Near its end, the DNA agrees better with TRBJ2-1, so the J call may be wrong. The CDR3 extends over 16 amino acids. Looked up from germline, CDR1 is SGHTA and CDR2 is FQGNSA. Here the CDR3 reads CASSRWSSVAQETQFF. In nucleotides, the CDR3 is TGTGCCAGCAGCCGGTGGTCTAGCGTGGCACAAGAGACCCAGTTCTTC.

This clonotype was picked up a small number of times. V usage is TRBV6-5 and J usage is TRBJ1-6; maybe TRBD1 (5 bases). The CDR3 extends over 17 amino acids. V gave up 4 bases and J gave up 8 bases, with 21 bases separating them. CDR1 MNHEY and CDR2 SVGAGI come from the germline V gene. CDR3 nucleotide sequence: TGTGCCAGCAGTTCCAGACAGCTATCAGTCTCTTATTCACCCCTCCACTTT. This translates into CASSSRQLSVSYSPLHF.

This clonotype occurred a few times. This rearrangement joins TRBV20-1 to TRBJ1-1; D is ambiguous. The CDR3 is 16 residues long. Trimming removed 3 bases at V and 0 bases at J, with 17 bases between. CDR1 and CDR2 from the germline V gene are DFQATT and SNEGSKA (reference sequence). The CDR3 protein is CSARIGGEIMNTEAFF. The CDR3 nucleotides are TGCAGTGCTAGGATCGGTGGGGAGATAATGAACACTGAAGCTTTCTTT.

This clonotype was recorded a few times. The chain joins TRBV11-1 to TRBJ2-1; 8 bases match TRBD1. CDR1 and CDR2 from the germline V gene are SGHAT and FQDESV (reference sequence). The CDR3 has 23 amino acids. J lost 0 bases, V lost 7 bases, and 29 bases had no gene match. In nucleotides, the CDR3 is TGTGCCAGCACCCCCGGGTCCGGGACAGGTTTTTGGCAGAGTAAGAGCTCCTACAATGAGCAGTTCTTC. Translated, it gives CASTPGSGTGFWQSKSSYNEQFF.

The rearrangement links TRBV6-8 to TRBJ2-1, with D unclear. Trimming shortened V by 8 bases and J by 6 bases, and 14 bases separated the two germline ends. The CDR3 length is 13 residues. CDR1 and CDR2 (germline): MNHGY, SAAAGT. The CDR3 DNA reads TGTGCCAGCGCGGCACCTCAGTTCAATGAGCAGTTCTTC. It encodes CASAAPQFNEQFF.

This sequence joins TRBV6-6 and TRBJ1-1; D uncertain. The germline gives CDR1 MNHNY, CDR2 SVGAGI (reference sequence). The length of the CDR3 is 17 residues. The ends were cut back, 4 bases at V and 4 bases at J, with 22 bases in the middle. The CDR3 coding sequence is TGTGCCAGCAGTTTAGGCCGGACTTTATTCGTGGGCACTGAAGCTTTCTTT. It codes for CASSLGRTLFVGTEAFF.

This clonotype has a handful of counts. The chain has TRBV7-8 and TRBJ2-7; possibly TRBD1 for D (6 bases). The CDR3 length is 14 residues. Trimming shortened V by 5 bases and J by 2 bases, and 13 bases separated the two germline ends. Germline V gives CDR1 SGHVS, CDR2 FQNEAQ. The DNA for the CDR3 is TGTGCCAGCAGCCGAGGGGACATCGCCTACGAGCAGTACTTC. This encodes CASSRGDIAYEQYF. Filled out from reference TRBV7-8 and TRBJ2-7, the complete variable domain reads GAGVSQSPRYKVAKRGQDVALRCDPISGHVSLFWYQQALGQGPEFLTYFQNEAQLDKSGLPSDRFFAERPEGSVSTLKIQRTQQEDSAVYLCASSRGDIAYEQYFGPGTRLTVT.

The rearrangement uses TRBV13 and TRBJ2-2; D could derive from TRBD1 or TRBD2 (5 bases each). Germline values: CDR1 PRHDT, CDR2 FYEKMQ (reference sequence). Deletions cut 3 bases from V and 5 bases from J, with 13 bases between. The CDR3 consists of 15 residues. CDR3 bases: TGTGCCAGCAGCTTGGGGACCCCCGTGACCGGGGAGCTGTTTTTT. It translates to CASSLGTPVTGELFF.

The rearrangement joins TRBV20-1 to TRBJ1-2; D is undetermined. The germline gives CDR1 DFQATT, CDR2 SNEGSKA (reference sequence). The germline V and J ends were trimmed by 5 bases and 0 bases, with 13 bases remaining between them. This CDR3 spans 14 amino acids. The CDR3 DNA sequence: TGCAGTGCTCCCCCAAGAGATTCTAACTATGGCTACACCTTC. Protein: CSAPPRDSNYGYTF.

A single count supports this clonotype. This chain joins TRBV18 and TRBJ2-5; no clear D gene. Germline assignment: CDR1 KGHSH and CDR2 LQKENI. Trimming took 3 bases from V and 4 from J, leaving 15 bases between them. The CDR3 extends over 15 amino acids. CDR3 nucleotide sequence: TGTGCCAGCTCACCCCCGGGCACCCTGACAGAGACCCAGTACTTC. Translated, it gives CASSPPGTLTETQYF.

This chain links TRBV4-1 with TRBJ2-4; the D is unclear. V was shortened by 3 bases and J by 4 bases, with 4 bases between the two germline ends. Germline-derived CDR1 and CDR2 are MGHRA and YSYEKL. The CDR3 extends over 12 amino acids. The CDR3 coding sequence is TGCGCCAGCAGCCAGGATAAAAACATTCAGTACTTC. Amino acid sequence: CASSQDKNIQYF.

Only a few counts were recorded for this clonotype. CDR3 loop: CASSQGRDTQYF. The CDR3, as DNA: TGTGCCAGCAGTCAGGGTCGAGATACGCAGTATTTT. The chain has TRBV12-3 or TRBV12-4 and TRBJ2-3, with a possible D match to TRBD1 (5 bases). CDR3 length: 12 amino acids. V lost 5 bases to trimming and J lost 5 bases, with 8 bases between them.

This clonotype was seen at least ten times. V gene TRBV7-6 combines with J gene TRBJ2-4; 11 nucleotides match TRBD1. There are 18 residues in the CDR3. CDR1 and CDR2 (germline): SGHVS, FNYEAQ. Losses at the gene ends were 5 bases for V and 7 bases for J; bases not matched to a gene: 16. The CDR3 is CASSLALSLGQGANIQYF. The CDR3 nucleotides are TGTGCCAGCAGCCTCGCCCTTAGTCTCGGACAGGGGGCGAACATTCAGTACTTC.

This clonotype was seen only a few times. The J gene is TRBJ1-4, the V gene TRBV28, with 7 positions matching TRBD1. The V and J ends lost 8 bases and 5 bases, in that order; junction bases with no gene match: 8. Germline assignment: CDR1 MDHEN and CDR2 SYDVKM. The CDR3 runs 14 residues. CDR3 sequence reads: CASGVPGQNEKLFF. The CDR3 nucleotides are TGTGCCAGCGGCGTACCGGGACAGAATGAAAAACTGTTTTTT.

Only a few counts were recorded for this clonotype. V is TRBV20-1 and J is TRBJ1-2; the match to TRBD1 covers 9 bases. With 3 bases clipped from V and 6 bases from J, the junction kept 8 bases outside the gene matches. CDR1 DFQATT and CDR2 SNEGSKA come from the germline V gene (reference sequence). The CDR3 has 14 amino acids. The CDR3 DNA reads as TGCAGTGCTAGCAGTAGAGGGACAGGGAATGGCTACACCTTC. It encodes CSASSRGTGNGYTF.

The rearrangement links TRBV29-1 to TRBJ1-4, with no clear D. The CDR3 is 11 residues long. Looked up from germline, CDR1 is SQVTM and CDR2 is ANQGSEA. With 3 bases removed from V and 8 bases from J, the gap between germline ends came to 7 bases. In DNA form, the CDR3 reads TGCAGCGTTGACGGTGGCGAAAAACTGTTTTTT. Its translation: CSVDGGEKLFF.

The rearrangement uses TRBV2 and TRBJ2-5; TRBD1 matches at 7 bases. J gave up 4 bases and V 6 bases, and 5 bases lay outside the gene matches. Germline V gene sequence: CDR1 SNHLY, CDR2 FYNNEI. The CDR3 extends over 13 amino acids. CDR3 residues: CASRPTGTETQYF. DNA for the CDR3: TGTGCCAGCAGACCGACAGGGACAGAGACCCAGTACTTC.

The genes are TRBV6-5 and TRBJ2-2; 8 nucleotides line up with TRBD1. The germline V gene encodes CDR1 MNHEY and CDR2 SVGAGI. This CDR3 has 14 residues. The trim removed 5 bases at V and 6 bases at J, leaving 5 bases unmatched. The CDR3 loop is CASSTGTGAGELFF. In DNA form, the CDR3 reads TGTGCCAGCAGTACTGGGACAGGCGCCGGGGAGCTGTTTTTT.

Details on this clonotype: Without the conserved terminal phenylalanine or tryptophan, this CDR3 likely stems from a read error. V usage is TRBV6-1 and J usage is TRBJ1-5; the D is unclear. Trimming removed 4 bases from V and 9 bases from J, with 10 bases in between. Per germline, CDR1 MNHNS and CDR2 SASEGT. This CDR3 spans 12 amino acids. CDR3: CASSGSTLPQHL. In DNA form, the CDR3 reads TGTGCCAGCAGTGGAAGTACCTTGCCCCAGCATTTA.

This chain links TRBV3-1 with TRBJ2-3; D is uncertain. Germline CDR1 is LGHDT and CDR2 is YNNKEL (reference sequence). CDR3 length: 15 amino acids. The V end was cut by 1 base, the J end by 1 base, with 9 bases between. The CDR3, as DNA: TGTGCCAGCAGCCAAGCATTGCAGGGCACAGATACGCAGTATTTT. This encodes CASSQALQGTDTQYF.

This sequence joins TRBV12-3 or TRBV12-4 and TRBJ1-2; no clear D gene. The CDR3 is made up of 15 amino acids. The V gene lost 6 bases and the J gene lost 8 bases, with 22 bases spanning the gap. The CDR3 sequence is CASRPRFWPSGGYTF. DNA of the CDR3: TGTGCCAGCAGGCCACGGTTCTGGCCTTCGGGGGGCTACACCTTC.